This TCR beta chain was captured by sequencing in a study of PD-1 blockade in classical Hodgkin lymphoma. Each patient's relapse followed autologous stem cell transplantation, and brentuximab vedotin exposure varied. Whole-study findings and limits: With CD4+ cells, TCR diversity rose significantly by C4D1, but not with CD8+ cells. Compared with healthy donors, newly diagnosed patients reportedly showed lower baseline TCR diversity. Prior to therapy, complete responders displayed diversity much like that of newly diagnosed patients.

Germline CDR1 reads LNHDA; CDR2 reads SQIVND (reference sequence). CDR3 length: 14 amino acids. The trim removed 6 bases at V and 4 bases at J, leaving 7 bases unmatched. Clones were sequenced by immunoSEQ multiplex PCR, and TCRdb holds only the in-frame ones, with some missing. Of some 46,000 clones in the sample, less than 85% were seen once. Details on this clone: What it recognizes is unknown.

The sequenced sample was peripheral blood mononuclear cells (PBMCs), obtained before the second cycle of nivolumab. The clonotype was recovered from a human donor with classical Hodgkin lymphoma. V and J are TRBV19 and TRBJ1-2; 8 nucleotides match TRBD1. For the CDR3, the DNA is TGTGCCAGTAGAGGGGGACAGGTCGCCTATGGCTACACCTTC. As protein: CASRGGQVAYGYTF.